The 30 T cell receptor beta chains presented below share a single source sample, sequenced in a study of regulatory T cells in long-lasting Graves disease. Investigators prepared the TCR beta libraries by applying iRepertoire HTBI primers and Arm-PCR of CDR3 regions. TCRdb re-derived calls from the multiplex PCR reads in MiXCR, one entry per CDR3 protein. The repertoire holds hundreds of thousands of distinct CDR3 sequences, with approximately 13% as singletons. As to time point: newly diagnosed GD, antithyroid drugs for less than 3 months. Isolated PBMC RNA provided the starting material for the TCR library. The same data also went into a second study, on T cells in Graves' hyperthyroidism and ophthalmopathy.

The starting material was peripheral blood mononuclear cells (PBMCs), obtained at new diagnosis, from a patient treated with antithyroid drugs. These receptors were taken from a man aged 25-40 years with Graves disease.

The chain couples TRBV5-1 to TRBJ2-7, with D perhaps matching TRBD1 (6 bases). The CDR3 extends over 13 amino acids. V was cut by 7 bases and J by 2 bases, with 13 bases left in between. Germline V gives CDR1 SGHRS, CDR2 YFSETQ. The DNA for the CDR3 is TGCGCCAGCCCCGGGACACTGACCTACGAGCAGTACTTC. It yields the protein CASPGTLTYEQYF.

This clonotype has a count of ten or more. V is TRBV7-2 and J is TRBJ2-3; D remains unclear. This CDR3 comprises 17 residues. Germline lookup yields CDR1 SGHTA and CDR2 FQGNSA. The V end lost 6 bases, the J end lost 3 bases, and 22 bases lay between the germline ends. CDR3 loop: CASSFPGARTTTDTQYF. The DNA for the CDR3 is TGTGCCAGCAGTTTTCCGGGCGCCCGGACCACGACAGATACGCAGTATTTT.

The rearrangement joins TRBV24-1 to TRBJ2-1, with a possible D match to TRBD1 (5 bases). The CDR3 spans 14 residues. Trimming shortened V by 4 bases and J by 2 bases, and 8 bases separated the two germline ends. Germline V gives CDR1 KGHDR, CDR2 SFDVKD. CDR3 sequence (DNA): TGTGCCACCAGTGACCTAGGGGCCTACAATGAGCAGTTCTTC. This encodes CATSDLGAYNEQFF.

This clonotype was detected a few times. The chain links TRBV5-6 to TRBJ1-2; no definite D call. Deletions cut 4 bases from V and 6 bases from J, with 10 bases between. There are 12 residues in the CDR3. CDR1 and CDR2 from the germline V gene are SGHDT and YYEEEE. The CDR3 sequence: CASSIGKNGYTF. The CDR3 DNA reads TGTGCCAGCAGCATAGGGAAGAATGGCTACACCTTC.

At least ten counts were recorded for this clonotype. This sequence joins TRBV27 and TRBJ1-1; no definite D call. With 0 bases removed from V and 4 bases from J, the gap between germline ends came to 12 bases. The CDR3 is 15 residues long. The germline gives CDR1 MNHEY, CDR2 SMNVEV (reference sequence). In nucleotides, the CDR3 is TGTGCCAGCAGTTTATCGGCCGGGCTGGCCACTGAAGCTTTCTTT. This translates into CASSLSAGLATEAFF.

There are many counts of this clonotype. The chain uses TRBV5-1 and TRBJ2-1; 8 nucleotides agree with TRBD2. Germline assignment: CDR1 SGHRS and CDR2 YFSETQ. V was clipped by 7 bases and J by 9 bases; unmatched bases: 12. The CDR3 is made up of 14 amino acids. The CDR3 DNA follows: TGCGCCAGCGGTACTAGCGGAACAAGGAGTGAGCAGTTCTTC. This encodes CASGTSGTRSEQFF.

This clonotype came up many times. The chain carries TRBV6-1 and TRBJ1-1; possible D gene TRBD1, 5 bases. This CDR3 contains 11 residues. The V gene lost 11 bases and the J gene lost 6 bases, with 13 bases spanning the gap. Germline lookup yields CDR1 MNHNS and CDR2 SASEGT. The CDR3 nucleotides are TGTGCCGCTCAACGGGGCTCTGAAGCTTTCTTT. Amino acid sequence: CAAQRGSEAFF.

This clonotype was counted a few times. V is TRBV4-1 and J is TRBJ2-2, with 10 nucleotides matching TRBD1. With 5 bases clipped from V and 4 bases from J, the junction kept 7 bases outside the gene matches. The CDR3 covers 16 residues. Germline V gene lookup returns CDR1 MGHRA and CDR2 YSYEKL. In DNA, the CDR3 is TGCGCCAGCAGCTCTACTGACAGGGGGCGCACCGGGGAGCTGTTTTTT. Translated: CASSSTDRGRTGELFF.

This clonotype was counted between two and nine times. The chain couples TRBV6-1 to TRBJ2-1; D possibly corresponds to TRBD2 (5 bases). This CDR3 is built from 12 residues. CDR1 is MNHNS, CDR2 SASEGT, per germline. V dropped 7 bases and J dropped 8 bases, with 12 bases sitting between them. Here the CDR3 reads CASTNEEDEQFF. CDR3 bases: TGTGCCAGCACCAACGAGGAGGATGAGCAGTTCTTC.

V gene TRBV6-2 or TRBV6-3 combines with J gene TRBJ2-1, with a tentative D call TRBD1 (6 bases). The CDR3 runs 14 residues. The germline V gene encodes CDR1 MNHEY and CDR2 SVGEGT. V lost 4 bases and J lost 8, with 15 bases in between. The CDR3 DNA follows: TGTGCCAGCAGTTCTGCAGGGGCTATAGATGAGCAGTTCTTC. Amino acid sequence: CASSSAGAIDEQFF.

This clonotype was found many times. V gene TRBV12-3 or TRBV12-4 combines with J gene TRBJ1-2; D call uncertain. V lost 5 bases and J lost 0, with 16 bases in between. The CDR3 runs to 16 residues. The CDR3 DNA reads TGTGCCAGCAGTCCCCGGAGGGCTCTAGCTAACTATGGCTACACCTTC. It translates to CASSPRRALANYGYTF.

This clonotype was seen at least ten times. The chain couples TRBV12-3 or TRBV12-4 to TRBJ1-1, with 9 bases identical to TRBD1. The length of the CDR3 is 15 residues. Losses at the gene ends were 5 bases for V and 6 bases for J; bases not matched to a gene: 10. As DNA, the CDR3 is TGTGCCAGCAGTCCCCAACAGGGGGCTTTTTCTGAAGCTTTCTTT. This sequence encodes CASSPQQGAFSEAFF.

With regard to this clonotype: This could be a read error, since a much larger clone is one nucleotide away. V and J are TRBV12-3 or TRBV12-4 and TRBJ1-6; D ambiguous. Deletions cut 8 bases from V and 10 bases from J, with 15 bases between. The CDR3 is made up of 13 amino acids. The CDR3 DNA reads TGTGCCAGCGGGAGGACTGACTTCTCACCCCTCCACTTT. It is translated as CASGRTDFSPLHF.

This clonotype was seen at least ten times. The chain employs TRBV7-2 and TRBJ2-1; 7 bases align to TRBD2. CDR1 SGHTA and CDR2 FQGNSA come from the germline V gene. The V segment lost 2 bases and the J segment 10 bases; nucleotides outside the gene matches: 20. CDR3 length: 18 amino acids. The chain's CDR3 is CASSLRSRDVVQRGEQFF. CDR3 DNA sequence: TGTGCCAGCAGCTTAAGATCCAGGGACGTCGTCCAGCGGGGCGAGCAGTTCTTC.

Ten or more counts support this clonotype. V gene TRBV6-2 or TRBV6-3 combines with J gene TRBJ1-2; D gene unclear. In germline, CDR1 is MNHEY, CDR2 SVGEGT. CDR3 length: 13 amino acids. The V and J ends lost 2 bases and 5 bases respectively, with 9 bases between them. The CDR3 is CASSYGGGYGYTF. DNA of the CDR3: TGTGCCAGCAGTTACGGTGGAGGATATGGCTACACCTTC.

This clonotype appeared many times. This chain uses TRBV2 with TRBJ1-4, with D hard to call. CDR1 is SNHLY, CDR2 FYNNEI, per germline. Trimming shortened V by 2 bases and J by 5 bases, and 9 bases separated the two germline ends. This CDR3 contains 14 residues. The DNA of the CDR3 is TGTGCCAGCAGTGAATCGCGGCCCAATGAAAAACTGTTTTTT. This sequence encodes CASSESRPNEKLFF.

The sample holds many counts of this clonotype. V gene TRBV5-1 combines with J gene TRBJ2-4; D may correspond to TRBD1 or TRBD2 (5 bases each). Per germline, CDR1 SGHRS and CDR2 YFSETQ. This CDR3 is built from 15 residues. Trimming removed 1 base at V and 5 bases at J, with 13 bases between. The CDR3 loop reads CASSLRGGSENIQYF. The CDR3 DNA reads TGCGCCAGCAGCTTGCGTGGGGGAAGCGAAAACATTCAGTACTTC.

This clonotype was picked up many times. The V call is TRBV27, the J call TRBJ1-5; 7 nucleotides match TRBD1. This CDR3 has 15 amino acids. Trimming took 5 bases from V and 2 from J; bases not matched to a gene: 6. Germline CDR1 reads MNHEY; CDR2 reads SMNVEV (reference sequence). DNA for the CDR3: TGTGCCAGCAGTCCAAGACAGGGAGGCAATCAGCCCCAGCATTTT. Protein product: CASSPRQGGNQPQHF.

This sequence joins TRBV13 and TRBJ2-7; 7 bases align to TRBD2. V lost 8 bases to trimming and J lost 0 bases; unmatched junction nucleotides: 13. The CDR3 is 16 residues long. CDR1 is PRHDT and CDR2 is FYEKMQ in the germline V gene (reference sequence). The CDR3 bases are TGTGCCAGCCGTCGTTGGGCGGGAGTAGACTCCTACGAGCAGTACTTC. It encodes CASRRWAGVDSYEQYF.

This clonotype came up many times. The V gene is TRBV27, the J gene TRBJ1-1; 7 bases are shared with TRBD1. Germline V gene data show CDR1 as MNHEY and CDR2 as SMNVEV (reference sequence). J lost 0 bases, V lost 3 bases, and 4 bases had no gene match. The CDR3 runs 15 residues. The DNA for the CDR3 is TGTGCCAGCAGTTTTAAGGGACAGTTGAACACTGAAGCTTTCTTT. Its translation is CASSFKGQLNTEAFF.

The sample holds many counts of this clonotype. The chain joins TRBV27 to TRBJ2-5; 9 bases match TRBD1. This CDR3 is built from 15 residues. V trimming: 6 bases; J trimming: 1 base; junction bases outside the gene matches: 6. Germline CDR1 is MNHEY and CDR2 is SMNVEV (reference sequence). For the CDR3, the DNA is TGTGCCAGCAGACGGGGACAGGGCGTCCAAGAGACCCAGTACTTC. Protein: CASRRGQGVQETQYF.

This chain's CDR3 is CAWSALLGASNTGELFF. In DNA form, the CDR3 reads TGTGCCTGGAGCGCCCTATTGGGGGCTTCTAACACCGGGGAGCTGTTTTTT. The chain uses TRBV30 and TRBJ2-2; D might be TRBD1 (6 bases). The V end lost 3 bases, the J end lost 2 bases, and 19 bases lay between the germline ends. The germline gives CDR1 GTSNPN, CDR2 SVGIG (reference sequence). The CDR3 is 17 residues long.

Ten or more counts support this clonotype. The rearrangement joins TRBV5-1 to TRBJ2-3; possibly TRBD2 for D (5 bases). This CDR3 has 15 amino acids. Germline CDR1 is SGHRS and CDR2 is YFSETQ. The V end lost 3 bases, the J end lost 3 bases, and 14 bases lay between the germline ends. Written as DNA, the CDR3 is TGCGCCAGCAGCTCCGGACTTACTCGAACAGATACGCAGTATTTT. It codes for CASSSGLTRTDTQYF.

This clonotype occurred many times. As DNA, the CDR3 is TGCGCCAGCATGTTCTCTAGCGGGAGGTACGAGCAGTACTTC. It encodes CASMFSSGRYEQYF. The chain carries TRBV5-1 and TRBJ2-7, with TRBD2 matching over 11 bases. CDR3 length: 14 residues. V trimming: 6 bases; J trimming: 4 bases; junction bases outside the gene matches: 6. Germline V gene lookup returns CDR1 SGHRS and CDR2 YFSETQ.

The rearrangement links TRBV11-3 to TRBJ2-1; TRBD2 matches 13 bases. This CDR3 is built from 17 residues. The germline V gene encodes CDR1 SGHNT and CDR2 YENEEA. V trimming: 4 bases; J trimming: 6 bases; junction bases outside the gene matches: 9. The CDR3 DNA reads as TGTGCCAGCAGCTCCGTGGGGACTAGCGGGATAGCCAATGAGCAGTTCTTC. It codes for CASSSVGTSGIANEQFF. Full variable domain (outside the CDR3, taken from reference TRBV11-3 and TRBJ2-1): EAGVVQSPRYKIIEKKQPVAFWCNPISGHNTLYWYLQNLGQGPELLIRYENEEAVDDSQLPKDRFSAERLKGVDSTLKIQPAELGDSAVYLCASSSVGTSGIANEQFFGPGTRLTVL.

This clonotype was observed at least ten times. The genes are TRBV6-1 and TRBJ2-7; 7 bases map to TRBD1. Trimming removed 5 bases from V and 4 bases from J; junction bases left unmatched: 2. Germline values: CDR1 MNHNS, CDR2 SASEGT. The CDR3 totals 12 residues. This chain's CDR3 is CASSQGQYEQYF. Written as DNA, the CDR3 is TGTGCCAGCAGTCAGGGACAGTACGAGCAGTACTTC.

A few counts support this clonotype. This sequence joins TRBV4-2 and TRBJ2-2; 7 bases match TRBD2. Germline loops: CDR1 LGHNA, CDR2 YNFKEQ. CDR3 length: 17 amino acids. With 1 base clipped from V and 4 bases from J, the junction kept 9 bases outside the gene matches. Written as DNA, the CDR3 is TGTGCCAGCAGCCAAGGTTCCGGATGGGGGGGCACCGGGGAGCTGTTTTTT. Translating gives CASSQGSGWGGTGELFF.

This clonotype has a count of ten or more. V usage is TRBV2 and J usage is TRBJ2-4, with D possibly being TRBD1 (6 bases). Germline V gives CDR1 SNHLY, CDR2 FYNNEI. This CDR3 is built from 13 residues. V lost 6 bases and J 4 bases, leaving 10 bases between the germline ends. CDR3 DNA: TGTGCCAGCAGGCCGGGACATAAAAACATTCAGTACTTC. Encoded protein: CASRPGHKNIQYF. The variable domain in full, with the rest retrieved from reference TRBV2 and TRBJ2-4, is EPEVTQTPSHQVTQMGQEVILRCVPISNHLYFYWYRQILGQKVEFLVSFYNNEISEKSEIFDDQFSVERPDGSNFTLKIRSTKLEDSAMYFCASRPGHKNIQYFGAGTRLSVL.

This clonotype has just a few counts. The chain combines TRBV20-1 with TRBJ2-7; possibly TRBD1 or TRBD2 for D (5 bases each). The CDR3 has 12 residues. V lost 3 bases to trimming and J lost 2 bases, with 8 bases between them. CDR1 is DFQATT, CDR2 SNEGSKA, per germline (reference sequence). The CDR3 nucleotides are TGCAGTGCTAGCCGGGACGCCTACGAGCAGTACTTC. Translating it yields CSASRDAYEQYF.

This clonotype was counted ten times or more. The chain has TRBV5-1 and TRBJ2-7, with 8 bases fitting TRBD1. V lost 4 bases and J lost 5; bases outside the gene matches: 5. The CDR3 is 13 amino acids. The germline V gene encodes CDR1 SGHRS and CDR2 YFSETQ. The CDR3 region is CASSQGQGNEQYF. CDR3 DNA sequence: TGCGCCAGCAGCCAAGGACAGGGCAACGAGCAGTACTTC.